This TCR beta chain stems from a study of a mutant IDH1 vaccine in newly diagnosed glioma. The time point was: week 5, during vaccination. A 20-mer mutant IDH1 peptide at 300 ug was injected subcutaneously with topical imiquimod. The table came from immunoSEQ multiplex PCR; TCRdb's copy has only in-frame clones and leaves some out. The sample has about 38,000 clones, about four fifths seen once. The CDR3 is made up of 16 amino acids. The V segment lost 3 bases and the J segment 6 bases; nucleotides outside the gene matches: 6. Germline V lookup: CDR1 LNHDA, CDR2 SQIVND (reference sequence). As concerns this clone: As yet, its antigen is unknown.

This chain connects TRBV19 to TRBJ1-5, with 12 nucleotides matching TRBD1. The sequencing used PBMCs, collected from a glioma patient whose treatment included an IDH1 peptide vaccine. The source of this sequence is a man aged 40-49 years with glioma. The CDR3 DNA follows: TGTGCCAGTAGTATTCCCGGGACAGGGGGCGGTCAGCCCCAGCATTTT. Translated: CASSIPGTGGGQPQHF. The variable domain in full, with the rest retrieved from reference TRBV19 and TRBJ1-5, is DGGITQSPKYLFRKEGQNVTLSCEQNLNHDAMYWYRQDPGQGLRLIYYSQIVNDFQKGDIAEGYSVSREKKESFPLTVTSAQKNPTAFYLCASSIPGTGGGQPQHFGDGTRLSIL.